Listed below are T cell receptor beta chains from one sample, sequenced in a study of blood T cell repertoires in COVID-19. Generated by immunoSEQ multiplex PCR, the TCRdb table keeps only in-frame clones and is missing some. In the table there are about 140,000 clones, around 79% of which are singletons. Sample: peripheral blood. These receptors came from a man between 60 and 75 years old with acute or convalescent COVID-19. The CDR3 runs from the conserved cysteine through the conserved F or W. The order of the fields is J gene, V gene, clone size, CDR3 protein. Some rows mark clone size as missing; the rest say once, few, many or name a class of expanded clone.

j_gene: TRBJ1-1; v_gene: TRBV5-8; abundance: NA; CDR3aa: CASSFTGGLNTEAFF
j_gene: TRBJ1-6; v_gene: TRBV27; abundance: NA; CDR3aa: CASSGGQGAVSYNSPLHF
j_gene: TRBJ2-5; v_gene: TRBV19; abundance: NA; CDR3aa: CASKGQGETTQYF
j_gene: TRBJ1-5; v_gene: TRBV10-3; abundance: NA; CDR3aa: CAIRDEGSNQPQHF
j_gene: TRBJ2-4; v_gene: TRBV29-1; abundance: NA; CDR3aa: CSVELAGRNIQYF
j_gene: TRBJ2-7; v_gene: TRBV7-2; abundance: NA; CDR3aa: CASSSDSYYEQYF
j_gene: TRBJ1-5; v_gene: TRBV19; abundance: NA; CDR3aa: CASRRQGDTQPQHF
j_gene: TRBJ2-7; v_gene: TRBV4-3; abundance: few; CDR3aa: CASSVRQVHEQYF
j_gene: TRBJ1-5; v_gene: TRBV28; abundance: NA; CDR3aa: CASSLDRGPGNQPQHF
j_gene: TRBJ2-2; v_gene: TRBV7-2; abundance: NA; CDR3aa: CASSPAGAGTGELFF
j_gene: TRBJ1-2; v_gene: TRBV18; abundance: NA; CDR3aa: CASSWDRANYGYTF
j_gene: TRBJ1-2; v_gene: TRBV7-9; abundance: NA; CDR3aa: CASSFRGPYGYTF
j_gene: TRBJ1-1; v_gene: TRBV19; abundance: NA; CDR3aa: CASSMRGGDSEAFF
j_gene: TRBJ2-1; v_gene: TRBV19; abundance: NA; CDR3aa: CASSIFSPGLVGPYNEQFF
j_gene: TRBJ2-7; v_gene: TRBV6-5; abundance: NA; CDR3aa: CASSRGAGGRYEQYF
j_gene: TRBJ2-7; v_gene: TRBV27; abundance: NA; CDR3aa: CASSPLYRGSEQYF
j_gene: TRBJ1-4; v_gene: TRBV5-1; abundance: NA; CDR3aa: CASSPGGTNEKLFF
j_gene: TRBJ2-7; v_gene: TRBV9; abundance: NA; CDR3aa: CASSVGREGQGEQYF
j_gene: TRBJ2-3; v_gene: TRBV9; abundance: NA; CDR3aa: CASSVVGAPTDTQYF
j_gene: TRBJ1-2; v_gene: TRBV24-1; abundance: NA; CDR3aa: CATSVGSGGYTF
j_gene: TRBJ2-5; v_gene: TRBV5-1; abundance: NA; CDR3aa: CASSPGLAGGGGVETQYF
j_gene: TRBJ2-7; v_gene: TRBV5-1; abundance: NA; CDR3aa: CASSLTPSGSGYEQYF
j_gene: TRBJ2-7; v_gene: TRBV28; abundance: NA; CDR3aa: CASSLSGASSYEQYF
j_gene: TRBJ2-1; v_gene: TRBV28; abundance: NA; CDR3aa: CASIDSPGQAFF
j_gene: TRBJ2-1; v_gene: TRBV19; abundance: NA; CDR3aa: CASSTSGSRGDEQFF
j_gene: TRBJ2-7; v_gene: TRBV28; abundance: NA; CDR3aa: CASRPRQIRDEQYF
j_gene: TRBJ1-6; v_gene: TRBV19; abundance: NA; CDR3aa: CASSAEGTVNSPLHF
j_gene: TRBJ2-2; v_gene: TRBV19; abundance: NA; CDR3aa: CASNPASGGSGELFF
j_gene: TRBJ1-2; v_gene: TRBV6-4; abundance: NA; CDR3aa: CASSRFGGEKEYGYTF
j_gene: TRBJ2-1; v_gene: TRBV24-1; abundance: NA; CDR3aa: CATSDPLVVTHNEQFF
j_gene: TRBJ2-7; v_gene: TRBV6-5; abundance: once; CDR3aa: CASSYPIAGGYEQYF
j_gene: TRBJ2-5; v_gene: TRBV7-9; abundance: NA; CDR3aa: CASSQFLAETQYF
j_gene: TRBJ2-4; v_gene: TRBV7-2; abundance: NA; CDR3aa: CASSLEGGQAKNIQYF
j_gene: TRBJ1-4; v_gene: TRBV27; abundance: few; CDR3aa: CASSLLSGGEKLFF
j_gene: TRBJ1-2; v_gene: TRBV24-1; abundance: once; CDR3aa: CATSDPGGGAPYGYTF
j_gene: TRBJ1-4; v_gene: TRBV4-3; abundance: NA; CDR3aa: CASSQDSGKAKLFF
j_gene: TRBJ1-5; v_gene: TRBV28; abundance: NA; CDR3aa: CASSSLGTEGDQPQHF
j_gene: TRBJ2-3; v_gene: TRBV4-1; abundance: NA; CDR3aa: CASSRTSGSRLRADTQYF
j_gene: TRBJ1-2; v_gene: TRBV19; abundance: NA; CDR3aa: CASTPTVNYGYTF
j_gene: TRBJ2-3; v_gene: TRBV5-4; abundance: NA; CDR3aa: CASSLEVGAGRDTQYF
j_gene: TRBJ1-5; v_gene: TRBV6-5; abundance: NA; CDR3aa: CASSPSTGPHQPQHF
j_gene: TRBJ2-7; v_gene: TRBV6-6; abundance: NA; CDR3aa: CASSRPSSGRVGEQYF
j_gene: TRBJ2-2; v_gene: TRBV12-3/TRBV12-4; abundance: NA; CDR3aa: CASSTVVGELFF
j_gene: TRBJ1-5; v_gene: TRBV27; abundance: few; CDR3aa: CASSGQDQPQHF
j_gene: TRBJ1-5; v_gene: TRBV2; abundance: NA; CDR3aa: CASSRDRGEQPQHF
j_gene: TRBJ1-4; v_gene: TRBV7-9; abundance: few; CDR3aa: CASSPRTGGNEKLFF
j_gene: TRBJ1-5; v_gene: TRBV5-1; abundance: NA; CDR3aa: CASSLDPAGQPQHF
j_gene: TRBJ2-1; v_gene: TRBV7-2; abundance: once; CDR3aa: CASSLITGLAGYEQFF
j_gene: TRBJ2-1; v_gene: TRBV9; abundance: few; CDR3aa: CASAGGGRAYNEQFF
j_gene: TRBJ1-2; v_gene: TRBV4-1; abundance: NA; CDR3aa: CASSQVGGGGYTF